These 20 T cell receptor beta chains originate from one sample sequenced in a study of T cells after yellow fever vaccination. TCRdb redid the calling of the 5' RACE reads with MiXCR, one entry per CDR3 protein. The table has around 320,000 distinct CDR3 sequences, around 9.3% seen once. The sequences come from CD4+ T cells sorted from PBMCs, collected 5 days after the yellow fever booster vaccination. The receptors here all came from a man between 18 and 29 years old who received the YFV17D yellow fever vaccine.

The rearrangement links TRBV5-6 to TRBJ1-1; D gene ambiguous. Germline V lookup: CDR1 SGHDT, CDR2 YYEEEE. Trimming took off 4 bases at V and 7 bases at J, with 11 bases between the two ends. This CDR3 is built from 12 residues. CDR3 amino acids: CASSPPFGEAFF. The CDR3 region has the DNA TGTGCCAGCAGCCCCCCGTTCGGTGAAGCTTTCTTT.

This clonotype was counted ten times or more. The V call is TRBV24-1, the J call TRBJ1-6, with a tentative D call TRBD1 (5 bases). CDR1 is KGHDR, CDR2 SFDVKD, per germline. V dropped 0 bases and J dropped 1 base, with 6 bases sitting between them. The CDR3 is made up of 16 amino acids. The CDR3 bases are TGTGCCACCAGTGATTTGCAGGGATCCTATAATTCACCCCTCCACTTT. Translated: CATSDLQGSYNSPLHF.

This clonotype turned up a few times. This chain joins TRBV7-9 and TRBJ2-7, with 10 bases identical to TRBD1. The V segment lost 2 bases and the J segment 4 bases; nucleotides outside the gene matches: 5. Germline V gene data show CDR1 as SEHNR and CDR2 as FQNEAQ (reference sequence). This CDR3 is 15 amino acids long. CDR3 sequence: CASSLSDRGLYEQYF. DNA of the CDR3: TGTGCCAGCAGCTTATCAGACAGGGGGCTTTACGAGCAGTACTTC.

V and J are TRBV12-3 or TRBV12-4 and TRBJ2-7; a possible D gene is TRBD2 (6 bases). The CDR3 contains 15 residues. V gave up 5 bases and J gave up 4 bases, with 18 bases separating them. This CDR3 is CASSPQGSGLYEQYF. CDR3 nucleotide sequence: TGTGCCAGCAGTCCCCAGGGTAGCGGACTATACGAGCAGTACTTC.

The chain joins TRBV9 to TRBJ1-2, with D possibly TRBD1 on 5 matching bases. V shed 1 base and J shed 3 bases, with 13 bases lying between them. CDR1 is SGDLS and CDR2 is YYNGEE in the germline V gene. This CDR3 comprises 15 residues. CDR3 sequence: CASSVYSGPYYGYTF. CDR3 nucleotides: TGTGCCAGCAGCGTATACTCAGGGCCGTACTATGGCTACACCTTC.

The rearrangement joins TRBV4-2 to TRBJ2-2; 9 nucleotides line up with TRBD2. Looked up from germline, CDR1 is LGHNA and CDR2 is YNFKEQ. Trimming took 3 bases from V and 2 from J; bases not matched to a gene: 7. This CDR3 is built from 17 residues. DNA of the CDR3: TGTGCCAGCAGCCAGATAGCGGGGGAACTAAACACCGGGGAGCTGTTTTTT. Translating it yields CASSQIAGELNTGELFF.

This clonotype was counted ten times or more. The chain employs TRBV4-1 and TRBJ2-5; TRBD2 might be the D (6 bases). V dropped 1 base and J dropped 1 base, with 7 bases sitting between them. Germline CDR1 and CDR2: MGHRA and YSYEKL. CDR3 length: 14 amino acids. CDR3 coding DNA: TGCGCCAGCAGCCAAGGGGGACTCCAAGAGACCCAGTACTTC. This codes for CASSQGGLQETQYF.

This clonotype was counted only a few times. This sequence joins TRBV4-2 and TRBJ1-3, with D maybe TRBD1 (6 bases). The ends were cut back, 1 base at V and 4 bases at J, with 17 bases in the middle. This CDR3 region has 17 residues. In germline, CDR1 is LGHNA, CDR2 YNFKEQ. CDR3 coding DNA: TGTGCCAGCAGCCAAGTCGTTCGAGGGGGTAGAGGAAACACCATATATTTT. Translated, it gives CASSQVVRGGRGNTIYF.

The rearrangement links TRBV20-1 to TRBJ2-1; D tentatively fits TRBD1 or TRBD2 (5 bases each). With 0 bases removed from V and 2 bases from J, the gap between germline ends came to 8 bases. The CDR3 runs 14 residues. Germline CDR1 is DFQATT and CDR2 is SNEGSKA (reference sequence). Here the CDR3 DNA reads TGCAGTGCTAGAGATGGGGACCCCTACAATGAGCAGTTCTTC. This encodes CSARDGDPYNEQFF.

This clonotype was seen a handful of times. The chain combines TRBV9 with TRBJ1-4; D is undetermined. V lost 0 bases and J 7 bases, leaving 10 bases between the germline ends. The CDR3 length is 14 residues. Looked up from germline, CDR1 is SGDLS and CDR2 is YYNGEE. This CDR3 reads CASSVDGRGEKLFF. The CDR3, as DNA: TGTGCCAGCAGCGTAGACGGTCGTGGTGAAAAACTGTTTTTT.

This chain links TRBV18 with TRBJ2-1; 8 bases line up with TRBD1. V lost 2 bases, J lost 9 bases, and 9 bases stayed unmatched. The CDR3 covers 15 residues. Germline CDR1 is KGHSH and CDR2 is LQKENI. CDR3 sequence: CASSPEQGAISEQFF. The CDR3 nucleotides are TGTGCCAGCTCACCAGAGCAGGGGGCGATAAGTGAGCAGTTCTTC.

The V and J genes are TRBV7-2 and TRBJ2-7; D unresolved. The CDR3 extends over 15 amino acids. Trimming removed 1 base at V and 5 bases at J, with 15 bases between. Germline assignment: CDR1 SGHTA and CDR2 FQGNSA. CDR3 coding DNA: TGTGCCAGCAGCTTAGTTTGGACCACCGGAAACGAGCAGTACTTC. It encodes CASSLVWTTGNEQYF.

The V and J genes are TRBV20-1 and TRBJ2-5; the D gene could be TRBD1 or TRBD2 (6 bases each). The V and J ends lost 3 bases and 3 bases respectively, with 14 bases between them. This CDR3 spans 14 amino acids. Per the germline V gene, CDR1 is DFQATT and CDR2 is SNEGSKA (reference sequence). The CDR3 loop reads CSASVLRGEETQYF. DNA of the CDR3: TGCAGTGCTAGCGTACTAAGGGGGGAAGAGACCCAGTACTTC.

This clonotype was picked up a small number of times. The chain recombines TRBV20-1 with TRBJ2-7; TRBD1 or TRBD2 may be the D gene (5 bases each). Germline CDR1 reads DFQATT; CDR2 reads SNEGSKA (reference sequence). V was trimmed by 3 bases and J by 9 bases, leaving 15 bases between them. The CDR3 sequence is 12 residues long. This chain's CDR3 is CSASRLERGQYF. CDR3 nucleotide sequence: TGCAGTGCTAGTAGATTGGAGAGGGGGCAGTACTTC.

The rearrangement links TRBV20-1 to TRBJ1-1; D not certain. Germline assignment: CDR1 DFQATT and CDR2 SNEGSKA (reference sequence). V lost 5 bases and J lost 0, with 13 bases in between. CDR3 length equals 14 residues. The CDR3 nucleotides read TGCAGTGCTCTGATCGGGGTGCTGAACACTGAAGCTTTCTTT. Protein: CSALIGVLNTEAFF.

This clonotype has a handful of counts. The chain links TRBV5-1 to TRBJ1-1; unclear D gene. Trimming cost V 4 bases and J 1 base, with 11 bases left between them. Looked up from germline, CDR1 is SGHRS and CDR2 is YFSETQ. The CDR3 has 14 amino acids. CDR3 residues: CASSAGVSNTEAFF. The CDR3 nucleotides are TGCGCCAGCAGCGCTGGAGTGTCGAACACTGAAGCTTTCTTT.

This clonotype has a handful of counts. The J gene is TRBJ2-7, the V gene TRBV19; D is unclear. The CDR3 length is 12 residues. The V end was cut by 6 bases, the J end by 3 bases, with 9 bases between. Germline CDR1 is LNHDA and CDR2 is SQIVND (reference sequence). The chain's CDR3 is CASSQSDYEQYF. CDR3 coding DNA: TGTGCCAGTAGCCAATCGGACTACGAGCAGTACTTC.

This clonotype was detected ten times or more. The rearrangement uses TRBV7-7 and TRBJ2-2; TRBD1 aligns across 9 bases. After removal of 5 bases from V and 1 base from J, the junction contained 14 bases not matched to a gene. The CDR3 totals 19 residues. The V gene's germline CDR1 is SSHAT and CDR2 FNYEAQ (reference sequence). The CDR3 bases are TGTGCCAGCAGCCCAGACGACAGGGGGACCACCGGGAACACCGGGGAGCTGTTTTTT. It specifies CASSPDDRGTTGNTGELFF.

The chain carries TRBV10-3 and TRBJ1-4; D unclear. Germline-derived CDR1 and CDR2 are ENHRY and SYGVKD. V was clipped by 4 bases and J by 5 bases, with 8 bases between them. The CDR3 loop spans 13 amino acids. The CDR3 spells CAISVRGNEKLFF. CDR3 DNA: TGTGCCATCAGTGTTCGGGGAAATGAAAAACTGTTTTTT.

This clonotype was found a few times. The rearrangement links TRBV12-3 or TRBV12-4 to TRBJ1-3; 7 nucleotides line up with TRBD1. V dropped 5 bases and J dropped 0; count of bases not matched to a gene: 7. The CDR3 sequence is 16 residues long. CDR3 DNA sequence: TGTGCCAGCAGTCTACAGGGGACACTCTCTGGAAACACCATATATTTT. Protein sequence: CASSLQGTLSGNTIYF.